Below are 24 T cell receptor beta chains sequenced from a single sample in a study of beta chain features in type 1 diabetes. Expressed TCRB transcripts were sequenced because the isolated RNA had all been reverse transcribed beforehand. Using immunoSEQ multiplex PCR, the repertoire was profiled, and TCRdb retains in-frame clones only, with some absent. This table holds 450,000 to 600,000 clones, 30% found once. The material sequenced was naive CD4+ T cells from blood. These TCRs come from a man between 18 and 29 years old in good health.

The CDR3 bases are TGCAGCGGGTACAGGACTAGCGTAAACAATGAGCAGTTCTTC. Its protein is CSGYRTSVNNEQFF. The J gene is TRBJ2-1, the V gene TRBV29-1; TRBD2 matches at 9 bases. Per the germline V gene, CDR1 is SQVTM and CDR2 is ANQGSEA. J lost 5 bases, V lost 7 bases, and 9 bases had no gene match. The CDR3 length is 14 residues.

The CDR3 sequence: CASSLTSGRVNEQFF. In DNA, the CDR3 is TGTGCCAGCAGCTTAACTAGCGGGAGGGTCAATGAGCAGTTCTTC. The rearrangement links TRBV7-8 to TRBJ2-1; 13 nucleotides line up with TRBD2. The CDR3 is made up of 15 amino acids. The V gene end was trimmed by 2 bases and the J gene end by 6 bases; junction bases not matched to a gene: 1. Germline CDR1 and CDR2: SGHVS and FQNEAQ.

This clone was counted between two and nine times. The rearrangement links TRBV29-1 to TRBJ2-1, with 7 bases identical to TRBD1. Germline V gives CDR1 SQVTM, CDR2 ANQGSEA. The V and J ends lost 4 bases and 5 bases, in that order; junction bases with no gene match: 5. This CDR3 spans 13 amino acids. The DNA of the CDR3 is TGCAGCGTTGCCGACAGGGTACACAATGAGCAGTTCTTC. This sequence encodes CSVADRVHNEQFF.

This clone was observed a few times. The rearrangement joins TRBV4-3 to TRBJ2-7, with D uncertain. Germline assignment: CDR1 LGHNA and CDR2 YSLEER. Between the trimmed V and J ends, which lost 8 bases and 2 bases, there was a span of 19 bases. The CDR3 extends over 15 amino acids. The DNA of the CDR3 is TGCGCCAGCTCACCTAATTCGATTCTTACCTACGAGCAGTACTTC. It yields the protein CASSPNSILTYEQYF.

The chain couples TRBV11-2 to TRBJ2-5; TRBD2 aligns across 10 bases. Germline CDR1 SGHAT, CDR2 FQNNGV. The CDR3 has 15 residues. V lost 6 bases to trimming and J lost 4 bases; unmatched junction nucleotides: 8. As DNA, the CDR3 is TGTGCCAGCAGGTCCATAGCGGGAGGCCCAGAGACCCAGTACTTC. It yields the protein CASRSIAGGPETQYF. The full variable domain, its missing parts supplied by reference TRBV11-2 and TRBJ2-5, is EAGVAQSPRYKIIEKRQSVAFWCNPISGHATLYWYQQILGQGPKLLIQFQNNGVVDDSQLPKDRFSAERLKGVDSTLKIQPAKLEDSAVYLCASRSIAGGPETQYFGPGTRLLVL.

This clone has just a few counts. V gene TRBV29-1 combines with J gene TRBJ1-2; D perhaps matches TRBD1 (5 bases). The CDR3 totals 14 residues. The V end lost 7 bases, the J end lost 8 bases, and 23 bases lay between the germline ends. Germline CDR1 is SQVTM and CDR2 is ANQGSEA. The DNA for the CDR3 is TGCAGCGCCCCGACCCAGCGGGGCTCCCAGGGCTACACCTTC. Amino acids: CSAPTQRGSQGYTF. Variable domain in full (rest from reference TRBV29-1 and TRBJ1-2): SAVISQKPSRDICQRGTSLTIQCQVDSQVTMMFWYRQQPGQSLTLIATANQGSEATYESGFVIDKFPISRPNLTFSTLTVSNMSPEDSSIYLCSAPTQRGSQGYTFGSGTRLTVV.

This clone was seen a handful of times. The CDR3 nucleotides read TGTGCCAGCAGCGCCGTCGGGACACCTCCGGACGAGCAGTACTTC. This sequence encodes CASSAVGTPPDEQYF. J is TRBJ2-7 and V is TRBV9, with D possibly being TRBD1 (6 bases). With 3 bases removed from V and 5 bases from J, the gap between germline ends came to 18 bases. Germline CDR1 is SGDLS and CDR2 is YYNGEE. The CDR3 runs to 15 residues.

The gene calls are TRBV10-3 and TRBJ2-5; 8 nucleotides match TRBD1. Germline V gives CDR1 ENHRY, CDR2 SYGVKD. The CDR3 runs 14 residues. J lost 5 bases, V lost 8 bases, and 10 bases had no gene match. The CDR3 protein is CAIALTGGEETQYF. The CDR3 DNA follows: TGTGCCATCGCCCTCACAGGGGGTGAGGAGACCCAGTACTTC.

The chain carries TRBV30 and TRBJ1-1, with D perhaps matching TRBD1 (6 bases). Germline V CDR1 and CDR2: GTSNPN, SVGIG (reference sequence). V dropped 8 bases and J dropped 2 bases, with 12 bases sitting between them. This CDR3 comprises 12 residues. CDR3 bases: TGTGCCCTATCGACAGGAAACACTGAAGCTTTCTTT. Amino acid sequence: CALSTGNTEAFF.

V usage is TRBV4-1 and J usage is TRBJ2-1; 10 nucleotides align to TRBD2. The CDR3 has 16 amino acids. The germline CDR1 and CDR2 sequences are MGHRA and YSYEKL. The V gene end was trimmed by 0 bases and the J gene end by 9 bases; junction bases not matched to a gene: 8. The CDR3 bases are TGCGCCAGCAGCCAAGATTATGGTAGCGGGAGGTCTGAGCAGTTCTTC. This codes for CASSQDYGSGRSEQFF.

The chain couples TRBV27 to TRBJ2-7; weak D call: TRBD2 (6 bases). The CDR3 loop spans 12 amino acids. The germline CDR1 and CDR2 sequences are MNHEY and SMNVEV (reference sequence). Trimming pared 5 bases from V and 4 bases from J, leaving 9 bases between. CDR3 DNA sequence: TGTGCCAGCAGTCAGGAGGGGTACGAGCAGTACTTC. Translated: CASSQEGYEQYF.

The CDR3 nucleotides read TGCAGCGTTGAAGCGTGGACAGGGTCAGATACGCAGTATTTT. Amino acid sequence: CSVEAWTGSDTQYF. V gene TRBV29-1 combines with J gene TRBJ2-3; 8 positions match TRBD1. V gave up 1 base and J gave up 4 bases; unmatched junction bases: 4. CDR1 and CDR2 from the germline V gene are SQVTM and ANQGSEA. This CDR3 comprises 14 residues.

The chain links TRBV7-2 to TRBJ2-5; 8 bases fit TRBD2. The germline V gene has CDR1 SGHTA and CDR2 FQGNSA. There are 16 residues in the CDR3. Unmatched junction bases numbered 13, after V lost 5 bases and J lost 5 bases. CDR3 region: CASSPGPAGVFETQYF. The CDR3 nucleotides read TGTGCCAGCAGCCCCGGTCCAGCGGGAGTCTTCGAGACCCAGTACTTC.

The chain is built from TRBV29-1 and TRBJ2-5; 7 bases fit TRBD2. The CDR3 consists of 14 residues. Germline V lookup: CDR1 SQVTM, CDR2 ANQGSEA. V shed 7 bases and J 1 base; nucleotides not matched to a gene: 9. The chain's CDR3 is CSAGGLAFQETQYF. In DNA form, the CDR3 reads TGCAGCGCGGGGGGATTAGCGTTCCAAGAGACCCAGTACTTC.

The V and J genes are TRBV4-3 and TRBJ2-7; D gene ambiguous. Germline V CDR1 and CDR2: LGHNA, YSLEER. There are 13 residues in the CDR3. V was pared by 1 base and J by 6 bases, with 10 bases between. CDR3 in DNA: TGCGCCAGCAGCCAAGGGGAAGACGGCGAGCAGTACTTC. Residues: CASSQGEDGEQYF.

This clone was seen only a few times. The gene calls are TRBV7-8 and TRBJ2-7; 8 nucleotides agree with TRBD1. J lost 1 base, V lost 10 bases, and 9 bases had no gene match. The CDR3 covers 14 residues. The V gene's germline CDR1 is SGHVS and CDR2 FQNEAQ. CDR3 sequence reads: CATSGTGVSYEQYF. In DNA, the CDR3 is TGTGCCACATCTGGGACAGGCGTTTCCTACGAGCAGTACTTC. Full variable domain (outside the CDR3, taken from reference TRBV7-8 and TRBJ2-7): GAGVSQSPRYKVAKRGQDVALRCDPISGHVSLFWYQQALGQGPEFLTYFQNEAQLDKSGLPSDRFFAERPEGSVSTLKIQRTQQEDSAVYLCATSGTGVSYEQYFGPGTRLTVT.

The chain recombines TRBV7-3 with TRBJ2-7, with 11 bases lining up with TRBD2. With V trimmed by 2 bases and J by 6 bases, 3 bases remained unmatched. Germline-derived CDR1 and CDR2 are SGHTA and FQGTGA. The CDR3 consists of 14 residues. CDR3 region: CASSLLAGGSEQYF. CDR3 coding DNA: TGTGCCAGCAGCTTACTAGCGGGAGGAAGCGAGCAGTACTTC.

This clone was seen a few times. The chain uses TRBV4-1 and TRBJ2-7; a weak D match, TRBD1 (6 bases). The length of the CDR3 is 15 residues. The V gene's germline CDR1 is MGHRA and CDR2 YSYEKL. Deletions cut 5 bases from V and 0 bases from J, with 14 bases between. The CDR3 here is CASSSPGTTSYEQYF. In DNA, the CDR3 is TGCGCCAGCAGCAGTCCCGGGACAACCTCCTACGAGCAGTACTTC.

The rearrangement links TRBV30 to TRBJ1-4, with 8 bases fitting TRBD1. Per the germline V gene, CDR1 is GTSNPN and CDR2 is SVGIG (reference sequence). Trimming cost V 5 bases and J 7 bases; bases outside gene matches: 3. The CDR3 runs 12 residues. CDR3 coding DNA: TGTGCCTGGGGACAGGGAAGTGAAAAACTGTTTTTT. Translating gives CAWGQGSEKLFF.

V usage is TRBV28 and J usage is TRBJ2-3; perhaps TRBD1 as D (5 bases). V gave up 4 bases and J gave up 0 bases, with 14 bases separating them. The CDR3 is made up of 16 amino acids. Germline CDR1 reads MDHEN; CDR2 reads SYDVKM. CDR3 amino acids: CASSSYQGRSTDTQYF. The CDR3 region has the DNA TGTGCCAGCAGTTCATATCAGGGCAGAAGCACAGATACGCAGTATTTT.

On this clone: Other nucleotide sequences from this sample produce the same CDR3. The V and J genes are TRBV5-1 and TRBJ2-1; TRBD2 matches at 11 bases. Germline CDR1 is SGHRS and CDR2 is YFSETQ. The junction had 1 base not matched to a gene; V was cut back by 7 bases and J by 1 base. CDR3 size: 14 residues. The CDR3, as DNA: TGCGCCAGCCGACTAGCGGGATCCTACAATGAGCAGTTCTTC. This translates into CASRLAGSYNEQFF.

Concerning this clone itself: Additional DNA sequences in this sample encode the identical CDR3. This chain uses TRBV7-2 with TRBJ2-3, with TRBD2 as a possible D gene (5 bases). CDR3 length: 13 residues. Trimming took off 3 bases at V and 1 base at J, with 5 bases between the two ends. Germline CDR1 reads SGHTA; CDR2 reads FQGNSA. CDR3 coding DNA: TGTGCCAGCAGCTTTAGCGGCACAGATACGCAGTATTTT. It codes for CASSFSGTDTQYF.

CDR3 amino acids: CASSPGGSRTEQYF. The CDR3 DNA is TGTGCCAGCTCACCAGGGGGATCCCGAACCGAGCAGTACTTC. The chain employs TRBV18 and TRBJ2-7; TRBD1 or TRBD2 may be the D gene (5 bases each). This CDR3 is 14 amino acids long. The germline V gene encodes CDR1 KGHSH and CDR2 LQKENI. Trimming took 2 bases from V and 6 from J, leaving 14 bases between them.

V and J are TRBV2 and TRBJ2-2; no definite D call. The CDR3 runs 13 residues. CDR1 and CDR2 (germline): SNHLY, FYNNEI. The V end was cut by 4 bases, the J end by 3 bases, with 6 bases between. CDR3 sequence reads: CASSVEHTGELFF. The CDR3 DNA reads as TGTGCCAGCAGTGTGGAACACACCGGGGAGCTGTTTTTT. Looking up the rest from reference TRBV2 and TRBJ2-2 gives the full variable domain: EPEVTQTPSHQVTQMGQEVILRCVPISNHLYFYWYRQILGQKVEFLVSFYNNEISEKSEIFDDQFSVERPDGSNFTLKIRSTKLEDSAMYFCASSVEHTGELFFGEGSRLTVL.